This is a list of T cell receptor beta chains from one sample in a study of beta chain features in type 1 diabetes. Generated by immunoSEQ multiplex PCR, the TCRdb table keeps only in-frame clones and is missing some. The top ten hold around 0.53% of the sample, which has over 15,000 clones, approximately 47% seen once. The sample was stem cell memory CD4+ T cells from blood. All receptors derive from a woman aged 40 to 50 in good health. Each CDR3 is given with its conserved first and last residue. The order of the fields is V gene, clone size, D gene, J gene, CDR3 protein, CDR3 DNA. D genes are given only for firm matches. A row's size may be missing; if present it is once, few, many or a size class.

TRBV11-2	once	.	TRBJ2-1	CASSFRQAGGYNEQFF	TGTGCCAGCAGCTTTAGACAGGCTGGGGGCTACAATGAGCAGTTCTTC
TRBV18	.	.	TRBJ2-1	CASSPFEGGPSNEQFF	TGTGCCAGCTCCCCTTTTGAGGGGGGGCCATCCAATGAGCAGTTCTTC
TRBV2	.	TRBD1	TRBJ1-5	CASSSQGAGNQPQHF	TGTGCCAGCAGCTCACAGGGGGCGGGCAATCAGCCCCAGCATTTT
TRBV18	.	.	TRBJ2-1	CASSPLGGAELYNEQFF	TGTGCCAGCTCACCACTAGGCGGGGCCGAACTTTACAATGAGCAGTTCTTC
TRBV5-1	.	.	TRBJ2-3	CASSLGEGSAGTDTQYF	TGCGCCAGCAGCTTGGGTGAGGGTTCGGCGGGCACAGATACGCAGTATTTT
TRBV7-2	.	TRBD2	TRBJ2-7	CASTLRDRASGGAREQYF	TGTGCCAGCACCCTGAGGGACAGGGCTAGCGGGGGGGCCCGCGAGCAGTACTTC
TRBV7-9	.	.	TRBJ1-2	CASSFGTRGGYTF	TGTGCCAGCAGCTTCGGGACTCGGGGTGGCTACACCTTC
TRBV15	medium-sized	.	TRBJ2-7	CATSRDPQGIYEQYF	TGTGCCACCAGCAGAGATCCACAGGGAATATACGAGCAGTACTTC
TRBV4-2	.	TRBD2	TRBJ2-2	CASSRRTRRGAGELFF	TGTGCCAGCAGCCGAAGGACCAGACGGGGGGCCGGGGAGCTGTTTTTT
TRBV19	.	TRBD1	TRBJ2-7	CASSMDRVSDEQYF	TGTGCCAGTAGTATGGACAGGGTTTCCGACGAGCAGTACTTC
TRBV27	medium-sized	TRBD1	TRBJ2-6	CASSPRGTESVLTF	TGTGCCAGCAGTCCTCGAGGGACAGAAAGCGTCCTGACTTTC